Following are 13 T cell receptor beta chains from one sample sequenced in a study of cytomegalovirus exposure and HLA in healthy donors. Primers included in the PCR were 60 Vbeta and 13 Jbeta primers. Repertoires were generated with immunoSEQ multiplex PCR, while TCRdb's copy carries only in-frame clones and drops some. The sample lists 170,000 or so clones, over 70% occurring once. Sequencing was carried out using PBMCs. Receptors originate from a woman in her forties or fifties in good health and CMV-seropositive.

This rearrangement joins TRBV7-2 to TRBJ1-5; D ambiguous. The CDR3 is 13 residues long. Per the germline V gene, CDR1 is SGHTA and CDR2 is FQGNSA. V lost 5 bases, J lost 7 bases, and 12 bases lay in between. CDR3 residues: CASSREAVQPQHF. DNA of the CDR3: TGTGCCAGCAGCCGCGAGGCAGTGCAGCCCCAGCATTTT.

The chain uses TRBV9 and TRBJ1-1; D is uncertain. Germline V CDR1 and CDR2: SGDLS, YYNGEE. V lost 6 bases to trimming and J lost 3 bases, with 18 bases between them. The CDR3 length is 15 residues. The CDR3 DNA is TGTGCCAGCACCCTTTCAGACACCCCTTACACTGAAGCTTTCTTT. Amino acid sequence: CASTLSDTPYTEAFF.

The chain combines TRBV10-3 with TRBJ1-1; D remains ambiguous. There are 17 residues in the CDR3. V was cut by 2 bases and J by 7 bases, with 23 bases left in between. From germline, CDR1 is ENHRY and CDR2 SYGVKD. This CDR3 reads CAISESFGSPWGVEAFF. The CDR3 coding sequence is TGTGCCATCAGTGAGAGTTTTGGCTCTCCCTGGGGAGTTGAAGCTTTCTTT.

The chain carries TRBV6-4 and TRBJ1-5, with a weak D call TRBD1 (5 bases). Germline CDR1 and CDR2: MRHNA and SNTAGT. The CDR3 has 11 residues. Trimming cost V 9 bases and J 6 bases, with 9 bases left between them. DNA of the CDR3: TGTGCCAGAATCAGGGTTCAGCCCCAGCATTTT. This sequence encodes CARIRVQPQHF.

The gene calls are TRBV2 and TRBJ2-2; 12 nucleotides match TRBD2. The CDR3 spans 16 residues. V gave up 6 bases and J gave up 5 bases; unmatched junction bases: 7. From germline, CDR1 is SNHLY and CDR2 FYNNEI. In DNA, the CDR3 is TGTGCCAGCAGCGTAACTGGACTAGCGGGAACCGGGGAGCTGTTTTTT. Residues: CASSVTGLAGTGELFF.

This clone was seen only a few times. J is TRBJ2-1 and V is TRBV7-9, with 8 positions matching TRBD1. After removal of 1 base from V and 6 bases from J, the junction contained 11 bases not matched to a gene. The germline CDR1 and CDR2 sequences are SEHNR and FQNEAQ (reference sequence). The CDR3 is 17 amino acids. CDR3 region: CASSLGRIGQGSNEQFF. Written as DNA, the CDR3 is TGTGCCAGCAGCTTAGGTCGTATCGGACAGGGAAGCAATGAGCAGTTCTTC.

To note about this clone: The junction does not match germline at one end; this may be a read error. The V call is TRBV7-7, the J call TRBJ2-5; 8 positions match TRBD2. The CDR3 loop spans 16 amino acids. Germline V lookup: CDR1 SSHAT, CDR2 FNYEAQ (reference sequence). CDR3 in amino acids: CASSPGGGATPETQYF. The CDR3 DNA is TGTGCTAGCAGCCCGGGGGGGGGAGCGACTCCAGAGACCCAGTACTTC.

The genes are TRBV25-1 and TRBJ1-2; maybe TRBD1 (6 bases). The CDR3 consists of 16 residues. The V gene lost 4 bases and the J gene lost 5 bases, with 20 bases spanning the gap. CDR1 MGHDK and CDR2 SYGVNS come from the germline V gene. The CDR3 DNA sequence: TGTGCCAGCAGTGTTACGATTACAGGGTCCTTTTATGGCTACACCTTC. Protein product: CASSVTITGSFYGYTF.

This chain links TRBV7-8 with TRBJ2-7; 7 positions agree with TRBD2. V dropped 5 bases and J dropped 1; count of bases not matched to a gene: 11. Germline V gene lookup returns CDR1 SGHVS and CDR2 FQNEAQ. This CDR3 has 16 amino acids. CDR3 protein: CASSRSGLAASYEQYF. As DNA, the CDR3 is TGTGCCAGCAGCCGCTCTGGTCTAGCGGCATCCTACGAGCAGTACTTC.

The genes are TRBV6-5 and TRBJ2-2, with TRBD2 matching over 8 bases. With 6 bases clipped from V and 4 bases from J, the junction kept 7 bases outside the gene matches. This CDR3 is built from 15 residues. Germline CDR1 is MNHEY and CDR2 is SVGAGI. CDR3 loop: CASRPPGTSTGELFF. The CDR3, as DNA: TGTGCCAGCAGACCCCCCGGGACTAGCACCGGGGAGCTGTTTTTT.

The count of this clone is one. The rearrangement uses TRBV19 and TRBJ2-2, with 13 bases fitting TRBD2. J lost 6 bases, V lost 3 bases, and 1 base had no gene match. The CDR3 contains 15 residues. The germline CDR1 and CDR2 sequences are LNHDA and SQIVND (reference sequence). The CDR3 reads CASSMTSGRPGELFF. CDR3 bases: TGTGCCAGTAGTATGACTAGCGGGAGGCCCGGGGAGCTGTTTTTT.

This CDR3 reads CASSPPSTRSGYTF. CDR3 nucleotides: TGTGCCAGCTCACCACCTTCGACCAGGTCTGGCTACACCTTC. The V call is TRBV18, the J call TRBJ1-2; D unclear. The V gene's germline CDR1 is KGHSH and CDR2 LQKENI. The V end was cut by 0 bases, the J end by 7 bases, with 12 bases between. The CDR3 loop spans 14 amino acids.

This clone has just a few counts. The chain carries TRBV9 and TRBJ2-1, with 12 bases that match TRBD2. Germline CDR1 reads SGDLS; CDR2 reads YYNGEE. J lost 7 bases, V lost 3 bases, and 5 bases had no gene match. The CDR3 is 15 amino acids. CDR3 sequence reads: CASSARLAGDNEQFF. CDR3 nucleotides: TGTGCCAGCAGCGCCCGACTAGCGGGAGATAATGAGCAGTTCTTC.